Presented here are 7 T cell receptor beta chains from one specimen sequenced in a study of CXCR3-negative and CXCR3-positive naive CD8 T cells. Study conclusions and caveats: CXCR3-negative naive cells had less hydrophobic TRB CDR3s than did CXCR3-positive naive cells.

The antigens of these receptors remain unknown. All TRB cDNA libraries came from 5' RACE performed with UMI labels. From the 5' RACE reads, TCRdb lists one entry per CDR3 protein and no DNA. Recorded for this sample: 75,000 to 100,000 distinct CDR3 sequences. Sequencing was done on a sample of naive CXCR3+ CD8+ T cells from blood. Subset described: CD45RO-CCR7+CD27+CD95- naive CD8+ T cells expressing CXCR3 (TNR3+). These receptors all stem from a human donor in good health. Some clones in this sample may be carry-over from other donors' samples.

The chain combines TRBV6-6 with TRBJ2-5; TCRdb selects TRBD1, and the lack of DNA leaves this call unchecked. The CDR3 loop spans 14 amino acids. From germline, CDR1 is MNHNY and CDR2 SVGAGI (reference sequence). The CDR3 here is CASWPRDYKETQYF.

The CDR3 loop is CASSKTGGTNTEAFF. The chain combines TRBV7-6 with TRBJ1-1; without DNA, the TCRdb call of TRBD1 cannot be checked. Germline CDR1 is SGHVS and CDR2 is FNYEAQ. The CDR3 length is 15 residues.

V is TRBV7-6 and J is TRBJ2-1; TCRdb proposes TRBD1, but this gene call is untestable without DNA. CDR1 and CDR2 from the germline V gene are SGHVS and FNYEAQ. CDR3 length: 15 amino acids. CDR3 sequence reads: CASSSDRGRLSEQFF.

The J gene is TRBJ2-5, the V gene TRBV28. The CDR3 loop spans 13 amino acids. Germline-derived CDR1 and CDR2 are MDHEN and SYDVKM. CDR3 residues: CASSGQYQETQYF.

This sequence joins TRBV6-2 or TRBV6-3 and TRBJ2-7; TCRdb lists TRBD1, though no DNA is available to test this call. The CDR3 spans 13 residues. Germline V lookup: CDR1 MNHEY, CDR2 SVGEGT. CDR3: CASSPGRNYEQYF.

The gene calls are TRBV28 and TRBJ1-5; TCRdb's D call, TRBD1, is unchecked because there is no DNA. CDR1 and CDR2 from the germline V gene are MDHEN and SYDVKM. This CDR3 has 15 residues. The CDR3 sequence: CAIQTGRLGNQPQHF.

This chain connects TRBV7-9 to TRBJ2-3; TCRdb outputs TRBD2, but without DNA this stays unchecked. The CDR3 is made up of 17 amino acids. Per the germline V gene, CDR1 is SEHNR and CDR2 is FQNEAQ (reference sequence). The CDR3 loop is CANSFWTSGGYTDTQYF.